These 4 T cell receptor beta chains came from one sample sequenced in a study of beta chain features in type 1 diabetes. Sequenced material consisted of expressed TCRB transcripts (all of the isolated RNA was reverse transcribed). Data came from immunoSEQ multiplex PCR; TCRdb stores just in-frame clones and leaves some out. The sample has 390,000 or so clones, around 13% seen once; the top ten hold around 0.035%. The sequenced sample consisted of naive CD4+ T cells from blood. These receptors were taken from a man between 25 and 39 years old in good health.

The V gene is TRBV4-1, the J gene TRBJ2-7, with TRBD1 matching over 9 bases. V was clipped by 4 bases and J by 1 base; unmatched bases: 5. The germline V gene encodes CDR1 MGHRA and CDR2 YSYEKL. The CDR3 is 15 residues long. As DNA, the CDR3 is TGCGCCAGCAGCCTCGGGACAGGGATTTCCTACGAGCAGTACTTC. This gives the protein CASSLGTGISYEQYF.

This clone was found a few times. This sequence joins TRBV29-1 and TRBJ2-1; 10 bases are shared with TRBD2. The CDR3 length is 14 residues. The trim removed 6 bases at V and 9 bases at J, leaving 11 bases unmatched. Germline V gene sequence: CDR1 SQVTM, CDR2 ANQGSEA. The CDR3 loop reads CSVRTGLAGAEQFF. DNA of the CDR3: TGCAGCGTCCGCACTGGGCTAGCGGGAGCTGAGCAGTTCTTC.

This clone was counted only a few times. V usage is TRBV30 and J usage is TRBJ1-1; D not certain. Between the trimmed V and J ends, which lost 2 bases and 4 bases, there was a span of 11 bases. The germline gives CDR1 GTSNPN, CDR2 SVGIG (reference sequence). The CDR3 runs 13 residues. Here the CDR3 DNA reads TGTGCCTGGAGTAGTGACGGGTTCACTGAAGCTTTCTTT. It yields the protein CAWSSDGFTEAFF. Variable domain in full (rest from reference TRBV30 and TRBJ1-1): SQTIHQWPATLVQPVGSPLSLECTVEGTSNPNLYWYRQAAGRGLQLLFYSVGIGQISSEVPQNLSASRPQDRQFILSSKKLLLSDSGFYLCAWSSDGFTEAFFGQGTRLTVV.

This clone came up a few times. The chain joins TRBV7-2 to TRBJ2-1, with D hard to call. The CDR3 is 13 residues long. CDR1 SGHTA and CDR2 FQGNSA come from the germline V gene. Trimming cost V 1 base and J 9 bases, with 10 bases left between them. This CDR3 is CASSLGVIGEQFF. In DNA form, the CDR3 reads TGTGCCAGCAGCTTAGGTGTCATCGGTGAGCAGTTCTTC.